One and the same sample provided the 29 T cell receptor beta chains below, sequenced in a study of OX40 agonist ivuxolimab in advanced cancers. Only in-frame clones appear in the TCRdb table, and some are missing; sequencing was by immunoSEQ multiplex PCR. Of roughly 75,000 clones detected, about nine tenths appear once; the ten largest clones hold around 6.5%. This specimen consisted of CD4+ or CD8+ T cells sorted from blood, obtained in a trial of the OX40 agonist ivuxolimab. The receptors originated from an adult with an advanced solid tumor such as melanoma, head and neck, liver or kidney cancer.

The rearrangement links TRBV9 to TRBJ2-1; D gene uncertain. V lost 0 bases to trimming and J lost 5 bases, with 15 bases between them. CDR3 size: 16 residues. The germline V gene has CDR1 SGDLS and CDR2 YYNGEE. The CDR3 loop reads CASSVDIRAVNNEQFF. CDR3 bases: TGTGCCAGCAGCGTAGATATAAGGGCAGTTAACAATGAGCAGTTCTTC.

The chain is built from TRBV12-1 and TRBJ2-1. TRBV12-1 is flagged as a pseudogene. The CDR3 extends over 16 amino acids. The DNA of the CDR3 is TGTGCCAGCAGCTTAGGCACCCCGATTAGGGCAATGGAGCAGTTCTTC. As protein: CASSLGTPIRAMEQFF.

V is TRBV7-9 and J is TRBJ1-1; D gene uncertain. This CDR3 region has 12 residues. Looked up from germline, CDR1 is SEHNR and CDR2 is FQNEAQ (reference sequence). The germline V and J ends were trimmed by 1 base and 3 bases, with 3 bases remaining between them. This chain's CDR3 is CASSLVYTEAFF. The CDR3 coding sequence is TGTGCCAGCAGCTTAGTCTACACTGAAGCTTTCTTT.

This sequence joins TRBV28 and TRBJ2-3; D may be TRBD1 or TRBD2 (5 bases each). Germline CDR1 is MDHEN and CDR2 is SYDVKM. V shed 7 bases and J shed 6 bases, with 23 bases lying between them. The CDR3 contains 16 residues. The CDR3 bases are TGTGCCAGCACCCCTTTGGGGCAGCGGCCCCTCGATACGCAGTATTTT. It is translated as CASTPLGQRPLDTQYF.

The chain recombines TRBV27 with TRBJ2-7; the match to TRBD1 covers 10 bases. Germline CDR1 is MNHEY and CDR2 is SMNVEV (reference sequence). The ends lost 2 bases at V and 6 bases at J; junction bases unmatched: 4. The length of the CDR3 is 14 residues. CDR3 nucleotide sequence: TGTGCCAGCAGTTTAGGGACAGGGGTTGGCGAGCAGTACTTC. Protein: CASSLGTGVGEQYF.

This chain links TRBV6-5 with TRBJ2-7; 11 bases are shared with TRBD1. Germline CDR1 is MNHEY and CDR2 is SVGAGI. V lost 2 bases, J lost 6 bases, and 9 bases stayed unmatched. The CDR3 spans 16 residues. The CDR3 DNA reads TGTGCCAGCAGTTACCTCTCCGGGACAGGGGGGTCCGAGCAGTACTTC. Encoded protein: CASSYLSGTGGSEQYF.

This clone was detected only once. CDR3 protein: CASSESSGSREQYF. The CDR3 bases are TGCGCCAGCAGTGAGTCTAGCGGGAGTCGGGAGCAGTACTTC. The rearrangement links TRBV10-2 to TRBJ2-7; TRBD2 aligns across 9 bases. The CDR3 runs to 14 residues. After removal of 0 bases from V and 7 bases from J, the junction contained 4 bases not matched to a gene. Germline V gives CDR1 WSHSY, CDR2 SAAADI.

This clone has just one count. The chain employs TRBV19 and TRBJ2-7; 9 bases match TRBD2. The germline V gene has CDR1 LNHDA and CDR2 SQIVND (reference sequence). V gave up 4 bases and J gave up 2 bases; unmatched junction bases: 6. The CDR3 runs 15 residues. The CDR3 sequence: CASSTAGGVPYEQYF. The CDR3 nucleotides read TGTGCCAGTAGTACCGCGGGGGGGGTCCCCTACGAGCAGTACTTC.

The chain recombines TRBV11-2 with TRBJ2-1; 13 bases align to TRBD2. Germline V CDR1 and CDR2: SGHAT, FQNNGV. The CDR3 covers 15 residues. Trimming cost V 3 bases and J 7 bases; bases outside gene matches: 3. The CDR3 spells CASSLGLAGKNEQFF. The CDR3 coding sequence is TGTGCCAGCAGCTTGGGACTAGCGGGGAAGAATGAGCAGTTCTTC. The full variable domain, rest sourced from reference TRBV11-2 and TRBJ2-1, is EAGVAQSPRYKIIEKRQSVAFWCNPISGHATLYWYQQILGQGPKLLIQFQNNGVVDDSQLPKDRFSAERLKGVDSTLKIQPAKLEDSAVYLCASSLGLAGKNEQFFGPGTRLTVL.

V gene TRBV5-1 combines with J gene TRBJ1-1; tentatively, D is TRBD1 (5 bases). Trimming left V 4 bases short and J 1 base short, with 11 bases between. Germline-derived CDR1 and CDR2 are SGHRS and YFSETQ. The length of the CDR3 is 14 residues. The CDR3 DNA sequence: TGCGCCAGCAGCGTTCAGGGATGGAACACTGAAGCTTTCTTT. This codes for CASSVQGWNTEAFF. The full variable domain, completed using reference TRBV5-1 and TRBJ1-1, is KAGVTQTPRYLIKTRGQQVTLSCSPISGHRSVSWYQQTPGQGLQFLFEYFSETQRNKGNFPGRFSGRQFSNSRSEMNVSTLELGDSALYLCASSVQGWNTEAFFGQGTRLTVV.

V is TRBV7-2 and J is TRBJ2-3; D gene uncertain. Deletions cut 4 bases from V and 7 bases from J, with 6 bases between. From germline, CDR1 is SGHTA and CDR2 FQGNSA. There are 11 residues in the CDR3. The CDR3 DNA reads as TGTGCCAGCAGCTCAGGTTATACGCAGTATTTT. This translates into CASSSGYTQYF.

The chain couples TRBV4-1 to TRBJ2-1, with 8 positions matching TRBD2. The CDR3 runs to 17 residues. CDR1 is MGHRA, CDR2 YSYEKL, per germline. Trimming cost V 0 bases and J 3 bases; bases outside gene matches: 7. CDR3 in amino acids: CASSQDSKGLGYNEQFF. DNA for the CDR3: TGCGCCAGCAGCCAAGATAGTAAGGGACTAGGCTACAATGAGCAGTTCTTC.

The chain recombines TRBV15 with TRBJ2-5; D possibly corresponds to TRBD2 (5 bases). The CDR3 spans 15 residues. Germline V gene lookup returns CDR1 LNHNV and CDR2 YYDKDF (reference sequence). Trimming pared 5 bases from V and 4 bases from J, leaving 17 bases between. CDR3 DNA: TGTGCCACCAGCCCGGGGAAGCTGGACGGAGAGACCCAGTACTTC. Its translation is CATSPGKLDGETQYF.

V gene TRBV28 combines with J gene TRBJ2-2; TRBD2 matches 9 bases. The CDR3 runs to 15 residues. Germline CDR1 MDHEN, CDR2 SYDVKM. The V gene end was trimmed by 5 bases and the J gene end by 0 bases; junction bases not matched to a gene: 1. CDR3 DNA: TGTGCCAGCAGTCTAGCGGGATCGAACACCGGGGAGCTGTTTTTT. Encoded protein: CASSLAGSNTGELFF. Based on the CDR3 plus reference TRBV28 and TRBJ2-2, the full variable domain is DVKVTQSSRYLVKRTGEKVFLECVQDMDHENMFWYRQDPGLGLRLIYFSYDVKMKEKGDIPEGYSVSREKKERFSLILESASTNQTSMYLCASSLAGSNTGELFFGEGSRLTVL.

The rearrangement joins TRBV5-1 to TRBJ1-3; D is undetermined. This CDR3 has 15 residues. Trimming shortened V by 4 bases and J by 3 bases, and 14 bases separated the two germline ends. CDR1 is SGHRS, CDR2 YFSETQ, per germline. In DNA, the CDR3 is TGCGCCAGCAGCCTGACAAGCCGGAGTGGAAACACCATATATTTT. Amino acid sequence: CASSLTSRSGNTIYF.

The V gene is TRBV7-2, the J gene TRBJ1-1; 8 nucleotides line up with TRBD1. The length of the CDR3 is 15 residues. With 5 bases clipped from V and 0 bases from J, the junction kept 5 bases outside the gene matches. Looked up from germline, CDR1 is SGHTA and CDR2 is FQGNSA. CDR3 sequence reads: CASSLGTGMNTEAFF. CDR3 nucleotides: TGTGCCAGCAGCCTCGGGACAGGAATGAACACTGAAGCTTTCTTT.

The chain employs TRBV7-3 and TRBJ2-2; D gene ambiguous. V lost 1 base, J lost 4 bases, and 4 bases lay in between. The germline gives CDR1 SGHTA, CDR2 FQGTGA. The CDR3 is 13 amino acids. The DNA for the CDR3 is TGTGCCAGCAGCTTAAAACGCACCGGGGAGCTGTTTTTT. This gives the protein CASSLKRTGELFF.

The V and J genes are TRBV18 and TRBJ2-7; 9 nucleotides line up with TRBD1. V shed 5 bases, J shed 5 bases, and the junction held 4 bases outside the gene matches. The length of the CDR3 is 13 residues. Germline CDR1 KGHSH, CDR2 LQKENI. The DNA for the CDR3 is TGTGCCAGCTCATCGGGACAGGGAAACGAGCAGTACTTC. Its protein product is CASSSGQGNEQYF.

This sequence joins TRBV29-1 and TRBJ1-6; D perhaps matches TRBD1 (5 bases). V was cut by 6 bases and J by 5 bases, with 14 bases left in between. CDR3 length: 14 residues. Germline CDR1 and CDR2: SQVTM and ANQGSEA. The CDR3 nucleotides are TGCAGCGTGGCCCCGGGACTGCATAATTCACCCCTCCACTTT. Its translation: CSVAPGLHNSPLHF.

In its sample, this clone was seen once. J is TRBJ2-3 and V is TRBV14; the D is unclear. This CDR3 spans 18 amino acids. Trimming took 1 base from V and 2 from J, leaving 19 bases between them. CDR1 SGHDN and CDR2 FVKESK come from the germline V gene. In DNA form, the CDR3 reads TGTGCCAGCAGCCAAGGGGGTATTGCAACTGTCAACACAGATACGCAGTATTTT. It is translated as CASSQGGIATVNTDTQYF. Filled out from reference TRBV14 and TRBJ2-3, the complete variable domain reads EAGVTQFPSHSVIEKGQTVTLRCDPISGHDNLYWYRRVMGKEIKFLLHFVKESKQDESGMPNNRFLAERTGGTYSTLKVQPAELEDSGVYFCASSQGGIATVNTDTQYFGPGTRLTVL.

The DNA of the CDR3 is TGCGCCAGCAGCCAAGACCCTCAGGGGGGAAGCTCCTACGAGCAGTACTTC. This encodes CASSQDPQGGSSYEQYF. The chain uses TRBV4-1 and TRBJ2-7, with TRBD1 as a possible D gene (7 bases). CDR1 is MGHRA and CDR2 is YSYEKL in the germline V gene. V shed 0 bases and J shed 0 bases, with 15 bases lying between them. CDR3 length: 17 amino acids.

The CDR3 DNA sequence: TGTGCCAGTAGCCCCCCCGGGACAAGCAACGAGCAGTACTTC. Amino acids: CASSPPGTSNEQYF. The chain uses TRBV19 and TRBJ2-7, with D perhaps matching TRBD1 (6 bases). CDR1 is LNHDA, CDR2 SQIVND, per germline (reference sequence). The ends were cut back, 6 bases at V and 5 bases at J, with 17 bases in the middle. The CDR3 totals 14 residues.

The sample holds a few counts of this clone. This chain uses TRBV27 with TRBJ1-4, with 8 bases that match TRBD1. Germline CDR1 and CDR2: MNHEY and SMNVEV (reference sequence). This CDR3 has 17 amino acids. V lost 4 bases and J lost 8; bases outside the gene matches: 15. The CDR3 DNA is TGTGCCAGCAGTTCAGGACAGGGCTATACTGGGCTCGAAAAACTGTTTTTT. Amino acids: CASSSGQGYTGLEKLFF.

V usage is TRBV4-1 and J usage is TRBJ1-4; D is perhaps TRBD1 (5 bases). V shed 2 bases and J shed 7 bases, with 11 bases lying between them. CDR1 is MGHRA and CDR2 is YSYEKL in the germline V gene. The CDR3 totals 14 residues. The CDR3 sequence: CASSQIPGGEKLFF. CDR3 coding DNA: TGCGCCAGCAGCCAAATACCCGGGGGTGAAAAACTGTTTTTT.

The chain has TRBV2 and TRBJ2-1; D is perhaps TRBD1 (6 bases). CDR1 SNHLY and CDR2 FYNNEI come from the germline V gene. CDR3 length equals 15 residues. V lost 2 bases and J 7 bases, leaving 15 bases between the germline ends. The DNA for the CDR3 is TGTGCCAGCAGTGAATCGGGCAGGGGTTCTAATGAGCAGTTCTTC. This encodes CASSESGRGSNEQFF.

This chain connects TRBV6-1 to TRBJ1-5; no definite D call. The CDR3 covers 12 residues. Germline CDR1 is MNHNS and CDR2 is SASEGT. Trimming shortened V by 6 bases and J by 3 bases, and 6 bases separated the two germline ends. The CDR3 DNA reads TGTGCCAGCAGGACACCCAATCAGCCCCAGCATTTT. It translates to CASRTPNQPQHF.

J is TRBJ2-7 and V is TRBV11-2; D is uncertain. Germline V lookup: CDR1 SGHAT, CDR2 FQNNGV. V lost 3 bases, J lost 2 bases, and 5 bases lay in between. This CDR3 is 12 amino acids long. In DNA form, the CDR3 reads TGTGCCAGCAGCTTTGGCCCCTACGAGCAGTACTTC. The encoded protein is CASSFGPYEQYF.

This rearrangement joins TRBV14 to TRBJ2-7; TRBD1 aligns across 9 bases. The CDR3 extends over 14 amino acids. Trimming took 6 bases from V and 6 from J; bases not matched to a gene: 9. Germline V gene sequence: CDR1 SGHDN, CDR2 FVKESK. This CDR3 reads CASRKAGTGSEQYF. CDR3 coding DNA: TGTGCCAGCAGAAAAGCCGGGACAGGGAGCGAGCAGTACTTC.

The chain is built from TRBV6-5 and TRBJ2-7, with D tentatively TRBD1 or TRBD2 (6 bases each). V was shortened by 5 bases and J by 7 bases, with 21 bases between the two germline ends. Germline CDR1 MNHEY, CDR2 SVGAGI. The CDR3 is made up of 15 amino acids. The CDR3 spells CASSQSGARLGEQYF. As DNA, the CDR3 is TGTGCCAGCAGTCAGTCGGGGGCGCGTCTGGGGGAGCAGTACTTC.